This T cell receptor (beta chain) was documented in a study of graft-versus-host responses after intestinal transplantation. TCRdb keeps only in-frame clones here, not all; method: immunoSEQ multiplex PCR. The sample shows tens of thousands of clones, about 48% of them seen only once. In regard to this clone: At one boundary the junction diverges from the germline segment, which might be a read error.

Responders that carried the CFSE label, about 200,000 of them, were plated with about 200,000 irradiated, violet-dye-labeled stimulator cells. Study-wide results and limits: Recipient marrow showed GvH clones, some seen first in ileum or blood.

The clonotype originates from a human patient who was an organ donor for intestinal transplantation. The material was alloreactive CD8+ T cells from a mixed lymphocyte reaction culture, obtained before transplantation. Described subset: CFSE-low proliferating T cells sorted from approximately 6-day pre-transplant mixed lymphocyte reaction (GvH or HvG direction).

The CDR3 nucleotides read TGTGCCAGCAGTTTAGGGACGAATGAGCAGTTCTTC. Its translation: CASSLGTNEQFF. The chain couples TRBV7-9 to TRBJ2-1; D tentatively reads TRBD1 or TRBD2 (5 bases each). Per the germline V gene, CDR1 is SEHNR and CDR2 is FQNEAQ (reference sequence). This CDR3 is built from 12 residues. Drawing the rest from reference TRBV7-9 and TRBJ2-1, the complete variable domain is DTGVSQNPRHKITKRGQNVTFRCDPISEHNRLYWYRQTLGQGPEFLTYFQNEAQLEKSRLLSDRFSAERPKGSFSTLEIQRTEQGDSAMYLCASSLGTNEQFFGPGTRLTVL.